This T cell receptor (beta chain) was retrieved from a study of T cells in Graves' hyperthyroidism and ophthalmopathy. The CDR3 length is 12 residues. Germline CDR1 reads MDHEN; CDR2 reads SYDVKM. V was trimmed by 3 bases and J by 7 bases, leaving 7 bases between them. Stable Graves' hyperthyroidism meant no ophthalmopathy progression within 18 months. Diagnostic decisions used clinical symptoms, serum thyroxine and TRAb, thyroid ultrasound and orbital computed tomography. The PBMCs were taken from approximately 9.7 ml of fresh peripheral blood. On this clonotype itself: As yet, its antigen is unknown.

General study points: The majority of expanded thyroid clonotypes above 0.001 also appeared in blood.

There were TCR beta CDR3 regions amplified from RNA transcripts. An initial round of RT-PCR targeting the TCR CDR3 relied on the HTBI primer set. MiXCR, applied by TCRdb to the multiplex PCR reads, yields one record per CDR3 protein. The sample consists of some 700,000 distinct CDR3 sequences, 17% of them appearing once. The rearrangement links TRBV28 to TRBJ1-5; D remains unclear. Sequencing was carried out using blood. The origin of this receptor is a man aged 45-65 years with Graves' hyperthyroidism. The CDR3 DNA follows: TGTGCCAGCAGTTTGCTGCGACAGCCCCAGCATTTT. It yields the protein CASSLLRQPQHF.